A selection of T cell receptor beta chains follows, all from one sample in a study of blood T cell repertoires in COVID-19. Data came from immunoSEQ multiplex PCR; TCRdb stores just in-frame clones and leaves some out. This sample yields some 150,000 clones, of which 88% are seen a single time; 2.3% belongs to the top ten. The sequenced material came from peripheral blood. The receptors were gathered from a human donor in a cohort sampled during active COVID-19. Both conserved end residues are part of each CDR3. The D gene is left open where the match is weak.

v_gene: TRBV7-8; d_gene: TRBD2; j_gene: TRBJ2-7; CDR3aa: CASSQGSTRRAGVYEQYF
v_gene: TRBV14; d_gene: TRBD1; j_gene: TRBJ1-1; CDR3aa: CASSQGTGLAFF
v_gene: TRBV3-1/TRBV3-2; d_gene: .; j_gene: TRBJ1-2; CDR3aa: CASSPILQGYYGYTF
v_gene: TRBV14; d_gene: .; j_gene: TRBJ1-3; CDR3aa: CASSTQGSWNTIYF
v_gene: TRBV5-3; d_gene: TRBD1; j_gene: TRBJ2-5; CDR3aa: CARSGGQGETQYF
v_gene: TRBV5-1; d_gene: TRBD1; j_gene: TRBJ1-5; CDR3aa: CASSQGVGAGQPQHF
v_gene: TRBV5-1; d_gene: .; j_gene: TRBJ2-2; CDR3aa: CASSLAASEAGELFF
v_gene: TRBV6-5; d_gene: TRBD1; j_gene: TRBJ1-1; CDR3aa: CASSYSQGAAPAFF
v_gene: TRBV19; d_gene: TRBD1; j_gene: TRBJ1-5; CDR3aa: CASSFGTGVDSNQPQHF
v_gene: TRBV10-3; d_gene: .; j_gene: TRBJ1-1; CDR3aa: CAISGREEAEAFF
v_gene: TRBV15; d_gene: TRBD2; j_gene: TRBJ2-3; CDR3aa: CATRASGGDTQYF
v_gene: TRBV7-3; d_gene: TRBD2; j_gene: TRBJ2-1; CDR3aa: CASSRTSGQYNEQFF
v_gene: TRBV7-9; d_gene: .; j_gene: TRBJ1-3; CDR3aa: CASSHLGARLSGNTIYF
v_gene: TRBV5-6; d_gene: .; j_gene: TRBJ2-1; CDR3aa: CASSFPPLYRVNEQFF
v_gene: TRBV5-4; d_gene: TRBD2; j_gene: TRBJ2-7; CDR3aa: CASRRTPGGSYEQYF
v_gene: TRBV10-1; d_gene: .; j_gene: TRBJ1-1; CDR3aa: CASSVELNTEAFF
v_gene: TRBV6-5; d_gene: .; j_gene: TRBJ1-2; CDR3aa: CASRPGQGFGYTF
v_gene: TRBV6-5; d_gene: .; j_gene: TRBJ2-6; CDR3aa: CASSSPGVGANVLTF
v_gene: TRBV29-1; d_gene: TRBD2; j_gene: TRBJ2-1; CDR3aa: CSVGLSGGNEQFF
v_gene: TRBV14; d_gene: TRBD1; j_gene: TRBJ2-7; CDR3aa: CASSTPGGWGEQYF
v_gene: TRBV28; d_gene: .; j_gene: TRBJ1-5; CDR3aa: CASSLVRGNQPQHF
v_gene: TRBV11-2; d_gene: .; j_gene: TRBJ2-3; CDR3aa: CASSFSSSPDTQYF
v_gene: TRBV15; d_gene: TRBD1; j_gene: TRBJ2-5; CDR3aa: CATSRDREPRETQYF
v_gene: TRBV28; d_gene: TRBD2; j_gene: TRBJ2-1; CDR3aa: CASSVDAGGYGNEQFF
v_gene: TRBV5-4; d_gene: TRBD1; j_gene: TRBJ1-4; CDR3aa: CASSKAGTVGEKLFF
v_gene: TRBV19; d_gene: TRBD2; j_gene: TRBJ2-1; CDR3aa: CASSTGLAHEQFF
v_gene: TRBV4-3; d_gene: .; j_gene: TRBJ2-3; CDR3aa: CASSKSDRTDTQYF
v_gene: TRBV5-1; d_gene: .; j_gene: TRBJ2-7; CDR3aa: CASSLGGYEQYF
v_gene: TRBV7-2; d_gene: .; j_gene: TRBJ2-3; CDR3aa: CASSLGFYSDTQYF
v_gene: TRBV7-9; d_gene: .; j_gene: TRBJ1-1; CDR3aa: CASSLDLGAKENTEAFF
v_gene: TRBV6-1; d_gene: TRBD2; j_gene: TRBJ2-3; CDR3aa: CASSESKGTRYTDTQYF
v_gene: TRBV11-2; d_gene: .; j_gene: TRBJ2-5; CDR3aa: CASSWNFLRQETQYF
v_gene: TRBV27; d_gene: .; j_gene: TRBJ2-1; CDR3aa: CARRGEGSSYNEQFF
v_gene: TRBV4-3; d_gene: .; j_gene: TRBJ1-6; CDR3aa: CASSQTGGYSPLHF
v_gene: TRBV27; d_gene: TRBD2; j_gene: TRBJ2-2; CDR3aa: CASTLAGHTGELFF
v_gene: TRBV13; d_gene: TRBD1; j_gene: TRBJ2-7; CDR3aa: CASSSTRDRSSYEQYF
v_gene: TRBV7-6; d_gene: TRBD2; j_gene: TRBJ2-1; CDR3aa: CASSRTGTSGGIEQFF
v_gene: TRBV7-6; d_gene: .; j_gene: TRBJ2-2; CDR3aa: CASSPPGELFF
v_gene: TRBV19; d_gene: TRBD1; j_gene: TRBJ1-6; CDR3aa: CASSIPGQGRNSPLHF
v_gene: TRBV19; d_gene: .; j_gene: TRBJ1-5; CDR3aa: CASGGKRSGNQPQHF
v_gene: TRBV5-1; d_gene: TRBD2; j_gene: TRBJ2-1; CDR3aa: CASSLAGPGLAAGGEQFF
v_gene: TRBV28; d_gene: .; j_gene: TRBJ1-1; CDR3aa: CASSPAQGHRKAFF
v_gene: TRBV12-2; d_gene: .; j_gene: TRBJ2-3; CDR3aa: CASRLTQDTQYF
v_gene: TRBV6-2/TRBV6-3; d_gene: TRBD1; j_gene: TRBJ1-6; CDR3aa: CASSEDRGYYNSPLHF
v_gene: TRBV7-9; d_gene: .; j_gene: TRBJ2-5; CDR3aa: CASLGMLQETQYF
v_gene: TRBV4-1; d_gene: TRBD1; j_gene: TRBJ2-1; CDR3aa: CASSLGTGGYNEQFF
v_gene: TRBV5-1; d_gene: TRBD1; j_gene: TRBJ2-7; CDR3aa: CASSIDRVDEQYF
v_gene: TRBV4-1; d_gene: .; j_gene: TRBJ2-3; CDR3aa: CASSQEDYADTQYF
v_gene: TRBV6-6; d_gene: TRBD2; j_gene: TRBJ2-5; CDR3aa: CASSYSTSGGQETQYF
v_gene: TRBV7-7; d_gene: TRBD2; j_gene: TRBJ2-3; CDR3aa: CASSLAGLEDTQYF
v_gene: TRBV10-3; d_gene: .; j_gene: TRBJ1-2; CDR3aa: CAISGNYGYTF
v_gene: TRBV7-2; d_gene: .; j_gene: TRBJ1-2; CDR3aa: CASSLATAPPYGYTF
v_gene: TRBV6-6; d_gene: TRBD2; j_gene: TRBJ2-5; CDR3aa: CASRSGGSTETQYF
v_gene: TRBV6-4; d_gene: .; j_gene: TRBJ1-5; CDR3aa: CASSDSPPNKISNQPQHF
v_gene: TRBV28; d_gene: TRBD2; j_gene: TRBJ2-4; CDR3aa: CASSFPGPTSVSYF
v_gene: TRBV7-3; d_gene: TRBD2; j_gene: TRBJ2-5; CDR3aa: CASSLAGTSQETQYF